This T cell receptor (beta chain) stems from a study of siplizumab effects on memory and regulatory T cells. Some clones are missing from TCRdb's copy, which holds only in-frame ones; the method was immunoSEQ multiplex PCR. The sample lists about 50,000 clones; about 93% were seen once. V was trimmed by 6 bases and J by 0 bases, leaving 9 bases between them. The V gene's germline CDR1 is SGDLS and CDR2 YYNGEE. This CDR3 has 13 amino acids. Sequences were obtained from CD8+ T cells sorted from blood. This clonotype was sampled from a human donor in good health. The chain uses TRBV9 and TRBJ1-1, with D uncertain. The CDR3 DNA follows: TGTGCCAGCACCGAGAGCTTGAACACTGAAGCTTTCTTT. It is translated as CASTESLNTEAFF.